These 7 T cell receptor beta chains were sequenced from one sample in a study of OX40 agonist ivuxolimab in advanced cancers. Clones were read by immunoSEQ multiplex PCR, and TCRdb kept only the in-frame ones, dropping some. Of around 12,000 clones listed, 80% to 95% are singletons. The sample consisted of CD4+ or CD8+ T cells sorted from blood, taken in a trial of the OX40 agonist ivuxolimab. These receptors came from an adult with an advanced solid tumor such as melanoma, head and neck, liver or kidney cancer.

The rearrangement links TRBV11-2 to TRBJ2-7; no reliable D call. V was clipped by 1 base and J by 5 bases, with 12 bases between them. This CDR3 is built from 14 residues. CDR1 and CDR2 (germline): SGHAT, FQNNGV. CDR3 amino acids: CASSLASSLDEQYF. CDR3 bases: TGTGCCAGCAGCTTAGCGTCCTCCCTGGACGAGCAGTACTTC.

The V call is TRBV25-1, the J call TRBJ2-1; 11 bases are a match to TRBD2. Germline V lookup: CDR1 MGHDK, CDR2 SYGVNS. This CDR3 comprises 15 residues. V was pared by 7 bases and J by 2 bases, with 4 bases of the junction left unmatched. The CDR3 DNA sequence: TGTGCCAGCACGATAGCGGGAGGGCCCTACAATGAGCAGTTCTTC. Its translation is CASTIAGGPYNEQFF.

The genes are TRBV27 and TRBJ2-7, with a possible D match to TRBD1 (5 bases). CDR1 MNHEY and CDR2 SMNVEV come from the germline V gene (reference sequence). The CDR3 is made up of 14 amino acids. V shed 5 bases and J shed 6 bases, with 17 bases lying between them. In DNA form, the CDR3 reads TGTGCCAGCAGTGTCGTGGGCAGGGATTCCGAGCAGTACTTC. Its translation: CASSVVGRDSEQYF.

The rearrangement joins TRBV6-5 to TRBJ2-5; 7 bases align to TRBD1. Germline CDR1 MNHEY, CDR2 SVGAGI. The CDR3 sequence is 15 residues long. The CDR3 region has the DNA TGTGCGGGCGCCAGCAGTTACAGGGGATTGGAGACCCAGTACTTC. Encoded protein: CAGASSYRGLETQYF.

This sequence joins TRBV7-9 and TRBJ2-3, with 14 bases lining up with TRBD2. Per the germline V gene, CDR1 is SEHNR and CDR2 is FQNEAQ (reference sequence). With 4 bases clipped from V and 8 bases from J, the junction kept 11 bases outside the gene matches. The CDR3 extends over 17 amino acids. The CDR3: CASSSPGTSGRLGTQYF. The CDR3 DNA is TGTGCCAGCAGCTCCCCCGGGACTAGCGGGAGATTGGGTACGCAGTATTTT.

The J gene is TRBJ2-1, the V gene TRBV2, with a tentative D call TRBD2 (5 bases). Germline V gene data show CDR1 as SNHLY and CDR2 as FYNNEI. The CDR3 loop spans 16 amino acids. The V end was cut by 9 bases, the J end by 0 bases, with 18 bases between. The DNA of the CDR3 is TGTGCCAGTACCAGTACGCGGGCTAGCTCCTACAATGAGCAGTTCTTC. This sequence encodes CASTSTRASSYNEQFF.

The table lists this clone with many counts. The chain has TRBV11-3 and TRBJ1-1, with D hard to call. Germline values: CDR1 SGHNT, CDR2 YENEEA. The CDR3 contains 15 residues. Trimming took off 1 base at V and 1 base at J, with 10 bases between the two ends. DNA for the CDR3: TGTGCCAGCAGCTTAGGAGGATTAGGGAACACTGAAGCTTTCTTT. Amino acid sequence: CASSLGGLGNTEAFF.